These 27 T cell receptor beta chains share one sample of origin, sequenced in a study of vaccination and CD4 T cells after COVID-19. Treatment denoted: approximately nine-day PBMC culture with coronavirus spike peptide pools or control peptides (ViraFEST assay). CD4+ T cells of the unexposed donor were collected before the COVID-19 pandemic (2011-2018). These receptors have no known antigen. With the Oncomine TCR Beta short-read assay, DNA from cultured CD4+ T cells was sequenced. Once CD4+ T cells had been cultured, genomic DNA was extracted from them. Each CDR3 protein gets one entry after TCRdb re-called the PCR reads with MiXCR. The sample has over 9,000 distinct CDR3 sequences, about 34% seen once; the top ten hold 20%. Sequenced sample: CD4+ T cells from blood, cultured in vitro. Receptors originate from a human donor in good health.

The J gene is TRBJ2-1, the V gene TRBV11-2; 12 bases are a match to TRBD2. Per germline, CDR1 SGHAT and CDR2 FQNNGV. With 6 bases clipped from V and 6 bases from J, the junction kept 3 bases outside the gene matches. This CDR3 is 14 amino acids long. The DNA for the CDR3 is TGTGCCAGCAGGGCACTAGCGGGAGGCAATGAGCAGTTCTTC. Its translation: CASRALAGGNEQFF.

The chain couples TRBV24-1 to TRBJ2-7; D is possibly TRBD2 (7 bases). Trimming took 5 bases from V and 6 from J, leaving 13 bases between them. Germline CDR1 is KGHDR and CDR2 is SFDVKD. This CDR3 has 13 residues. The CDR3 DNA is TGTGCCACCAGTGGCTACCGGGGGGCCGAGCAGTACTTC. This codes for CATSGYRGAEQYF.

The CDR3 nucleotides read TGTGCCACCAGCAGAGAGGCACAGGGGGTGACCACCGGGGAGCTGTTTTTT. This sequence encodes CATSREAQGVTTGELFF. This chain uses TRBV15 with TRBJ2-2; 8 nucleotides agree with TRBD1. Germline V gene data show CDR1 as LNHNV and CDR2 as YYDKDF (reference sequence). V lost 0 bases, J lost 4 bases, and 7 bases stayed unmatched. CDR3 length equals 17 residues.

The gene calls are TRBV5-1 and TRBJ1-1; D perhaps matches TRBD1 (5 bases). Germline CDR1 and CDR2: SGHRS and YFSETQ. V dropped 0 bases and J dropped 5 bases, with 14 bases sitting between them. This CDR3 has 15 amino acids. CDR3 amino acids: CASSLEERGGTEAFF. CDR3 sequence (DNA): TGCGCCAGCAGCTTGGAAGAGAGGGGTGGGACTGAAGCTTTCTTT.

The chain carries TRBV20-1 and TRBJ1-1; the match to TRBD1 covers 8 bases. This CDR3 has 13 residues. V shed 5 bases and J 4 bases; nucleotides not matched to a gene: 6. From germline, CDR1 is DFQATT and CDR2 SNEGSKA (reference sequence). The chain's CDR3 is CSAGGQGRTEAFF. CDR3 DNA sequence: TGCAGTGCTGGAGGACAGGGTCGCACTGAAGCTTTCTTT.

The chain employs TRBV2 and TRBJ2-7, with TRBD2 matching over 13 bases. With V trimmed by 6 bases and J by 6 bases, 8 bases remained unmatched. The germline CDR1 and CDR2 sequences are SNHLY and FYNNEI. CDR3 length equals 15 residues. CDR3 DNA sequence: TGTGCCAGCAGGGGAACTAGCGGGAGGGCCGGCGAGCAGTACTTC. Protein sequence: CASRGTSGRAGEQYF. Full variable domain (missing parts from reference TRBV2 and TRBJ2-7): EPEVTQTPSHQVTQMGQEVILRCVPISNHLYFYWYRQILGQKVEFLVSFYNNEISEKSEIFDDQFSVERPDGSNFTLKIRSTKLEDSAMYFCASRGTSGRAGEQYFGPGTRLTVT.

As DNA, the CDR3 is TGTGCCAGCAGCTTAGTCGGGACAACCTATGGCTACACCTTC. The encoded protein is CASSLVGTTYGYTF. The V and J genes are TRBV11-2 and TRBJ1-2; a weak D match, TRBD1 (6 bases). Looked up from germline, CDR1 is SGHAT and CDR2 is FQNNGV. Trimming left V 1 base short and J 4 bases short, with 10 bases between. The CDR3 length is 14 residues.

The chain is built from TRBV6-7 and TRBJ2-5, with 12 bases identical to TRBD2. TRBV6-7 is treated as an ORF (open reading frame) with a function not yet certain. The V and J ends lost 7 bases and 5 bases, in that order; junction bases with no gene match: 11. The CDR3 has 16 amino acids. In nucleotides, the CDR3 is TGTGCCAGCATGTTGACTAGCGGGAGATTTTGTGAGACCCAGTACTTC. Its translation: CASMLTSGRFCETQYF.

The chain recombines TRBV29-1 with TRBJ1-1; D call uncertain. Per germline, CDR1 SQVTM and CDR2 ANQGSEA. This CDR3 contains 10 residues. V gave up 1 base and J gave up 6 bases, with 3 bases separating them. The CDR3 DNA is TGCAGCGTTGAAGGGCCTGAAGCTTTCTTT. This translates into CSVEGPEAFF.

A word on this clonotype: Germline is not matched at one junction end, which may reflect a read error. V is TRBV20-1 and J is TRBJ1-5, with 7 bases matching TRBD1. Germline V gene lookup returns CDR1 DFQATT and CDR2 SNEGSKA (reference sequence). The CDR3 covers 13 residues. The CDR3 loop reads CSVSRDSNQSQHF. CDR3 nucleotide sequence: TGCAGTGTATCCCGGGACAGTAATCAGTCCCAGCATTTT.

The gene calls are TRBV6-1 and TRBJ2-3, with unresolved D. The CDR3 runs 12 residues. V lost 6 bases and J 9 bases, leaving 13 bases between the germline ends. The germline V gene has CDR1 MNHNS and CDR2 SASEGT. CDR3 in DNA: TGTGCCAGCAGCTTACCCGGCACGACGCAGTATTTT. It yields the protein CASSLPGTTQYF.

V and J are TRBV10-3 and TRBJ1-6; a weak D match, TRBD1 (5 bases). This CDR3 is 12 amino acids long. The V gene lost 6 bases and the J gene lost 11 bases, with 11 bases spanning the gap. Germline V gene sequence: CDR1 ENHRY, CDR2 SYGVKD. For the CDR3, the DNA is TGTGCCATCAGCGCCGGGGCCCCACCCCTCCACTTT. It is translated as CAISAGAPPLHF.

The gene calls are TRBV28 and TRBJ2-1, with 8 bases identical to TRBD2. The V segment lost 8 bases and the J segment 5 bases; nucleotides outside the gene matches: 5. The CDR3 is 13 residues long. CDR1 and CDR2 (germline): MDHEN, SYDVKM. CDR3 DNA sequence: TGTGCCAGCCTCCCGGGGGGGAACAATGAGCAGTTCTTC. Its protein product is CASLPGGNNEQFF.

The chain carries TRBV28 and TRBJ2-6; 7 bases match TRBD1. This CDR3 has 18 residues. CDR1 is MDHEN and CDR2 is SYDVKM in the germline V gene. J lost 0 bases, V lost 5 bases, and 10 bases had no gene match. As DNA, the CDR3 is TGTGCCAGCAGTCAGGACAGGTGGGGTTCCTCTGGGGCCAACGTCCTGACTTTC. Residues: CASSQDRWGSSGANVLTF.

V usage is TRBV19 and J usage is TRBJ2-1; D remains ambiguous. Per the germline V gene, CDR1 is LNHDA and CDR2 is SQIVND (reference sequence). This CDR3 region has 12 residues. V lost 0 bases and J lost 7, with 4 bases in between. The CDR3 region has the DNA TGTGCCAGTAGTATAGATCGGAATGAGCAGTTCTTC. Translating it yields CASSIDRNEQFF.

This clonotype was counted a few times. This sequence joins TRBV7-9 and TRBJ1-5; weak D call: TRBD1 (5 bases). From germline, CDR1 is SEHNR and CDR2 FQNEAQ (reference sequence). V dropped 4 bases and J dropped 2 bases, with 21 bases sitting between them. The CDR3 is 18 residues long. The CDR3 DNA is TGTGCCAGCAGCTCCTCCGAGGGACGGCCCGGGGGCAATCAGCCCCAGCATTTT. Its protein product is CASSSSEGRPGGNQPQHF.

The chain links TRBV28 to TRBJ2-7; the D gene is possibly TRBD2 (6 bases). Germline assignment: CDR1 MDHEN and CDR2 SYDVKM. V lost 3 bases and J 2 bases, leaving 11 bases between the germline ends. CDR3 size: 14 residues. The CDR3 nucleotides are TGTGCCAGCAGTTTTGGTGGGAGGACCTACGAGCAGTACTTC. Translating gives CASSFGGRTYEQYF.

This sequence joins TRBV20-1 and TRBJ2-7; 11 nucleotides align to TRBD2. Germline V gives CDR1 DFQATT, CDR2 SNEGSKA (reference sequence). The CDR3 totals 13 residues. With V trimmed by 5 bases and J by 4 bases, 4 bases remained unmatched. CDR3 region: CSAGSGRVYEQYF. The CDR3 DNA sequence: TGCAGTGCTGGTAGCGGGAGGGTGTACGAGCAGTACTTC.

The chain employs TRBV5-1 and TRBJ2-7, with TRBD2 matching over 11 bases. Germline loops: CDR1 SGHRS, CDR2 YFSETQ. The CDR3 length is 17 residues. V lost 5 bases to trimming and J lost 5 bases; unmatched junction nucleotides: 15. For the CDR3, the DNA is TGCGCCAGCAGGTATACTAGCGGGAGCCCTACTTCCCACGAGCAGTACTTC. Translated: CASRYTSGSPTSHEQYF.

This clonotype has more than one count but fewer than ten. This chain links TRBV20-1 with TRBJ1-1; D uncertain. The CDR3 contains 12 residues. V was pared by 5 bases and J by 1 base, with 8 bases between. Germline CDR1 and CDR2: DFQATT and SNEGSKA (reference sequence). CDR3 nucleotide sequence: TGCAGTGCTCTGAGGGAGAACACTGAAGCTTTCTTT. Its protein is CSALRENTEAFF.

This chain joins TRBV10-3 and TRBJ1-1; 7 bases fit TRBD1. CDR1 is ENHRY and CDR2 is SYGVKD in the germline V gene. The junction had 5 bases not matched to a gene; V was cut back by 4 bases and J by 0 bases. This CDR3 is 15 amino acids long. DNA of the CDR3: TGTGCCATCAGTGCATCAGGGGGAGTGAACACTGAAGCTTTCTTT. This codes for CAISASGGVNTEAFF.

The J gene is TRBJ2-5, the V gene TRBV4-3, with 12 positions matching TRBD2. Germline values: CDR1 LGHNA, CDR2 YSLEER. There are 15 residues in the CDR3. V lost 4 bases to trimming and J lost 4 bases; unmatched junction nucleotides: 4. Here the CDR3 DNA reads TGCGCCAGCAGCCGGACGGGACTAGCGGGAGAGACCCAGTACTTC. Residues: CASSRTGLAGETQYF.

This clonotype was counted only a few times. The chain uses TRBV7-9 and TRBJ1-2; D is perhaps TRBD1 (6 bases). The CDR3 contains 16 residues. V was trimmed by 5 bases and J by 3 bases, leaving 19 bases between them. Germline V gene sequence: CDR1 SEHNR, CDR2 FQNEAQ (reference sequence). The CDR3 is CASSPLGADIDYGYTF. The DNA of the CDR3 is TGTGCCAGCAGCCCCCTGGGGGCTGACATCGACTATGGCTACACCTTC.

This clonotype was seen only a few times. This chain links TRBV20-1 with TRBJ2-6; 9 bases agree with TRBD1. CDR3 length: 17 residues. Germline CDR1 DFQATT, CDR2 SNEGSKA (reference sequence). V lost 3 bases and J lost 0; bases outside the gene matches: 6. The CDR3 DNA follows: TGCAGTGCTAGGTCGGACAGGGGACTCTCTGGGGCCAACGTCCTGACTTTC. It codes for CSARSDRGLSGANVLTF.

V and J are TRBV20-1 and TRBJ2-1; possible D gene TRBD2, 6 bases. Trimming pared 7 bases from V and 4 bases from J, leaving 14 bases between. CDR3 length equals 13 residues. Germline values: CDR1 DFQATT, CDR2 SNEGSKA (reference sequence). In nucleotides, the CDR3 is TGCAGTGGCGATCGCGGGACTTACAATGAGCAGTTCTTC. Its translation: CSGDRGTYNEQFF.

The rearrangement joins TRBV7-2 to TRBJ2-1, with 9 bases lining up with TRBD1. CDR1 SGHTA and CDR2 FQGNSA come from the germline V gene. J gave up 8 bases and V 5 bases, and 10 bases lay outside the gene matches. This CDR3 is built from 15 residues. CDR3 sequence: CASSTTGTGIHEQFF. As DNA, the CDR3 is TGTGCCAGCAGCACCACCGGGACAGGGATCCATGAGCAGTTCTTC.

There are a few counts of this clonotype. This chain joins TRBV7-8 and TRBJ2-7; D perhaps matches TRBD1 (5 bases). Germline V gives CDR1 SGHVS, CDR2 FQNEAQ. CDR3 length: 15 residues. Trimming stripped 2 bases from V and 2 bases from J, with 13 bases between. CDR3 sequence (DNA): TGTGCCAGCAGCTTACGTCAGGGCGGCCCCTACGAGCAGTACTTC. Its protein is CASSLRQGGPYEQYF.